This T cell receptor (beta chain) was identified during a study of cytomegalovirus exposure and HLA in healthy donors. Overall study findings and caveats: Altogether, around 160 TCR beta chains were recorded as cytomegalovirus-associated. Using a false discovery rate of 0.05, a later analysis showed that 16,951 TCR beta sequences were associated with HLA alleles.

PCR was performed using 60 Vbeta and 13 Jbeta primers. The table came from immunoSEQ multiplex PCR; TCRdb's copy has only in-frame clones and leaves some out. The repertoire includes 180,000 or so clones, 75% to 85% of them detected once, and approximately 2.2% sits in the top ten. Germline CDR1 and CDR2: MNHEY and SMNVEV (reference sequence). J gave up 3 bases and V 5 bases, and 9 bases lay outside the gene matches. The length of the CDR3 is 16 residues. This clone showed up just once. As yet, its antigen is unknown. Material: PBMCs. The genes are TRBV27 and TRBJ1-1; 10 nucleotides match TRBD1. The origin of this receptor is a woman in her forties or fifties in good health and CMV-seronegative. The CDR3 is CASSQIRQGAHTEAFF. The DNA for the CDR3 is TGTGCCAGCAGTCAAATCCGACAGGGGGCGCACACTGAAGCTTTCTTT.